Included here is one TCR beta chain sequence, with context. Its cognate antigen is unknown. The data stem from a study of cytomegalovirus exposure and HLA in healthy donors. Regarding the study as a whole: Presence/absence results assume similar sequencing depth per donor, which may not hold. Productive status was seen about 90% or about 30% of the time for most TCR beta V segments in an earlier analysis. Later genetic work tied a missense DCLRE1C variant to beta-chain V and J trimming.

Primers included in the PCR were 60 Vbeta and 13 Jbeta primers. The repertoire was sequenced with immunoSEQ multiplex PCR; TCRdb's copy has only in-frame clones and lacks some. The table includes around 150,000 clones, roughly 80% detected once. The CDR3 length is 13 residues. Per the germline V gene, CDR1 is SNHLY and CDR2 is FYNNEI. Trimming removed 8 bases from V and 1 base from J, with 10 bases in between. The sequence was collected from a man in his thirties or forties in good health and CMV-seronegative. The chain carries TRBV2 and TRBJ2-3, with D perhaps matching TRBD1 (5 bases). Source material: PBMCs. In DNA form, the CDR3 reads TGTGCCAGCTCCGAACAGGGCACAGATACGCAGTATTTT. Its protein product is CASSEQGTDTQYF.